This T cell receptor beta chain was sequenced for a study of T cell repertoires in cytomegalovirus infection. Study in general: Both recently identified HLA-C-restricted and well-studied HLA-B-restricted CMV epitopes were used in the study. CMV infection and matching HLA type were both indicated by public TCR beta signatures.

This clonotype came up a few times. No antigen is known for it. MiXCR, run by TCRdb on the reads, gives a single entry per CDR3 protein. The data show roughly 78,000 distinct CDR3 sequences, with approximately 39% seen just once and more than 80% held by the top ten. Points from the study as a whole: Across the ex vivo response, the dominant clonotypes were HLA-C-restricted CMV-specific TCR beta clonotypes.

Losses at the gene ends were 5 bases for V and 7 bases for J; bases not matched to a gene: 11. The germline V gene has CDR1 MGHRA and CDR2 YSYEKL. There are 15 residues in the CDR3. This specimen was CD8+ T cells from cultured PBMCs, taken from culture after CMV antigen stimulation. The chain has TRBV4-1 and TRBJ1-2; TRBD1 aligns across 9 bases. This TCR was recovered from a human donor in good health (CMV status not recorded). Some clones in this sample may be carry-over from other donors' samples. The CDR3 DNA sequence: TGCGCCAGCAGCGCATCACAGGGGGCCTTTATTGGCTACACCTTC. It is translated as CASSASQGAFIGYTF.